The 19 T cell receptor beta chains given below trace back to one sample, sequenced in a study of shared clonotypes between healthy human individuals. TCRdb's copy holds only in-frame clones and misses some; the assay was immunoSEQ multiplex PCR. The sample has around 940,000 clones, more than 75% seen once. The sequencing input was memory CD4+ T cells sorted from blood. Subset: CD45RA-negative fraction. These receptors originate from a man aged 18 to 29 in good health.

The chain uses TRBV5-4 and TRBJ2-3, with a tentative D call TRBD2 (6 bases). CDR3 size: 14 residues. V lost 3 bases, J lost 1 base, and 9 bases lay in between. In germline, CDR1 is SGHNT, CDR2 YYREEE (reference sequence). The DNA of the CDR3 is TGTGCCAGCAGCTCTAGCGACCGCACAGATACGCAGTATTTT. Amino acids: CASSSSDRTDTQYF.

The chain joins TRBV5-1 to TRBJ2-3; 10 positions agree with TRBD1. This CDR3 region has 16 residues. Germline CDR1 and CDR2: SGHRS and YFSETQ. V was pared by 4 bases and J by 0 bases, with 5 bases of the junction left unmatched. The CDR3 spells CASSPPGQGSTDTQYF. The DNA of the CDR3 is TGCGCCAGCAGCCCGCCGGGACAGGGGAGCACAGATACGCAGTATTTT.

The chain joins TRBV30 to TRBJ1-5; 8 positions match TRBD1. V dropped 4 bases and J dropped 4; count of bases not matched to a gene: 6. Per germline, CDR1 GTSNPN and CDR2 SVGIG (reference sequence). This CDR3 region has 14 residues. CDR3 coding DNA: TGTGCCTGGAACGAGGGACAGGTAAATCAGCCCCAGCATTTT. It yields the protein CAWNEGQVNQPQHF. Looking up the rest from reference TRBV30 and TRBJ1-5 gives the full variable domain: SQTIHQWPATLVQPVGSPLSLECTVEGTSNPNLYWYRQAAGRGLQLLFYSVGIGQISSEVPQNLSASRPQDRQFILSSKKLLLSDSGFYLCAWNEGQVNQPQHFGDGTRLSIL.

In its sample, this clone was seen a few times. The V and J genes are TRBV5-4 and TRBJ1-6; possibly TRBD1 for D (5 bases). V lost 6 bases and J lost 7, with 14 bases in between. This CDR3 has 14 amino acids. The germline V gene has CDR1 SGHNT and CDR2 YYREEE (reference sequence). CDR3 protein: CASTTQTENSPLHF. The DNA for the CDR3 is TGTGCCAGCACCACTCAGACAGAGAATTCACCCCTCCACTTT.

This clone was found a few times. The V call is TRBV5-5, the J call TRBJ1-4, with no clear D. V lost 2 bases, J lost 8 bases, and 19 bases lay in between. The CDR3 loop spans 16 amino acids. From germline, CDR1 is SGHKS and CDR2 YYEKEE (reference sequence). CDR3 sequence reads: CASSLDETVRREKLFF. CDR3 coding DNA: TGTGCCAGCAGCTTAGACGAAACAGTTAGAAGGGAAAAACTGTTTTTT.

This clone was counted only a few times. This may come from a read error, since a much larger clone is one base off. This rearrangement joins TRBV7-9 to TRBJ1-2, with TRBD1 as a possible D gene (6 bases). The CDR3 totals 13 residues. V dropped 5 bases and J dropped 4 bases, with 11 bases sitting between them. CDR1 and CDR2 (germline): SEHNR, FQNEAQ (reference sequence). The CDR3 DNA sequence: TGTGCCAGCAGCCCCGGGACAATCTATGGCTACACCTTC. As protein: CASSPGTIYGYTF.

The V gene is TRBV5-1, the J gene TRBJ1-1; TRBD1 agrees at 8 bases. Per the germline V gene, CDR1 is SGHRS and CDR2 is YFSETQ. Trimming removed 3 bases from V and 3 bases from J; junction bases left unmatched: 10. This CDR3 has 16 residues. The CDR3 DNA reads as TGCGCCAGCAGCTATATGGGACAGGATGGATACACTGAAGCTTTCTTT. Translated: CASSYMGQDGYTEAFF.

The chain couples TRBV2 to TRBJ1-1, with no clear D. The CDR3 consists of 13 residues. Germline V gene sequence: CDR1 SNHLY, CDR2 FYNNEI. The V end was cut by 2 bases, the J end by 1 base, with 5 bases between. CDR3 loop: CASSEYQNTEAFF. The CDR3 DNA reads TGTGCCAGCAGTGAATACCAGAACACTGAAGCTTTCTTT.

A remark on this clone: This CDR3 is also generated by other DNA sequences in the sample. The chain is built from TRBV18 and TRBJ2-7; 9 bases line up with TRBD1. Trimming took 1 base from V and 7 from J; bases not matched to a gene: 2. The CDR3 loop spans 13 amino acids. Germline values: CDR1 KGHSH, CDR2 LQKENI. The CDR3 bases are TGTGCCAGCTCACCACGACAGGGGGAAGAGCAGTACTTC. It yields the protein CASSPRQGEEQYF.

This chain uses TRBV5-1 with TRBJ2-7; TRBD1 agrees at 9 bases. This CDR3 comprises 15 residues. CDR1 and CDR2 from the germline V gene are SGHRS and YFSETQ. V gave up 4 bases and J gave up 3 bases; unmatched junction bases: 8. Here the CDR3 reads CASSDRPGQGYEQYF. Written as DNA, the CDR3 is TGCGCCAGCAGCGATCGGCCGGGACAGGGCTACGAGCAGTACTTC.

The gene calls are TRBV4-2 and TRBJ1-4; the D is unclear. Germline V gene sequence: CDR1 LGHNA, CDR2 YNFKEQ. Trimming took 0 bases from V and 0 from J, leaving 8 bases between them. The CDR3 is 16 amino acids. The CDR3 DNA reads TGTGCCAGCAGCCAAGAAGGTGGGACAACTAATGAAAAACTGTTTTTT. Amino acid sequence: CASSQEGGTTNEKLFF.

V gene TRBV7-2 combines with J gene TRBJ2-5; D remains ambiguous. Deletions cut 5 bases from V and 4 bases from J, with 5 bases between. In germline, CDR1 is SGHTA, CDR2 FQGNSA. The CDR3 has 11 residues. CDR3 DNA sequence: TGTGCCAGCAGCGAAGGAGAGACCCAGTACTTC. As protein: CASSEGETQYF.

The chain uses TRBV7-8 and TRBJ1-5; D not resolved. In germline, CDR1 is SGHVS, CDR2 FQNEAQ. The CDR3 runs to 14 residues. Between the trimmed V and J ends, which lost 0 bases and 5 bases, there was a span of 8 bases. The CDR3, as DNA: TGTGCCAGCAGCTTAGCGCGCCAGGATCAGCCCCAGCATTTT. Its protein is CASSLARQDQPQHF.

V is TRBV27 and J is TRBJ2-7; 7 bases align to TRBD1. Germline CDR1 MNHEY, CDR2 SMNVEV (reference sequence). The V segment lost 4 bases and the J segment 0 bases; nucleotides outside the gene matches: 6. There are 15 residues in the CDR3. As DNA, the CDR3 is TGTGCCAGCAGTTCTCTGGGACAGCTCTCCTACGAGCAGTACTTC. It is translated as CASSSLGQLSYEQYF.

This clone was found a few times. The V and J genes are TRBV27 and TRBJ2-7; D not resolved. Germline assignment: CDR1 MNHEY and CDR2 SMNVEV (reference sequence). This CDR3 spans 14 amino acids. V was shortened by 2 bases and J by 2 bases, with 10 bases between the two germline ends. Written as DNA, the CDR3 is TGTGCCAGCAGTTTAAAGGGTTCAACCTACGAGCAGTACTTC. Protein product: CASSLKGSTYEQYF.

This chain joins TRBV19 and TRBJ1-5; possible D gene TRBD1, 5 bases. This CDR3 contains 14 residues. Germline V gene data show CDR1 as LNHDA and CDR2 as SQIVND (reference sequence). The V and J ends lost 1 base and 4 bases respectively, with 8 bases between them. The CDR3 DNA reads as TGTGCCAGTAGTATAGGGGGGTGGAATCAGCCCCAGCATTTT. It yields the protein CASSIGGWNQPQHF. Full variable domain (remainder filled in from reference TRBV19 and TRBJ1-5): DGGITQSPKYLFRKEGQNVTLSCEQNLNHDAMYWYRQDPGQGLRLIYYSQIVNDFQKGDIAEGYSVSREKKESFPLTVTSAQKNPTAFYLCASSIGGWNQPQHFGDGTRLSIL.

The V and J genes are TRBV28 and TRBJ2-7; D is undetermined. The CDR3 loop spans 14 amino acids. Germline CDR1 is MDHEN and CDR2 is SYDVKM. V was clipped by 3 bases and J by 6 bases, with 15 bases between them. The DNA for the CDR3 is TGTGCCAGCAGTTTTGACGGCGCCCTTCCCGAGCAGTACTTC. Residues: CASSFDGALPEQYF. The entire variable domain, with the rest obtained from reference TRBV28 and TRBJ2-7, is as follows: DVKVTQSSRYLVKRTGEKVFLECVQDMDHENMFWYRQDPGLGLRLIYFSYDVKMKEKGDIPEGYSVSREKKERFSLILESASTNQTSMYLCASSFDGALPEQYFGPGTRLTVT.

The chain has TRBV10-3 and TRBJ2-2; a weak D match, TRBD2 (5 bases). Trimming shortened V by 2 bases and J by 5 bases, and 21 bases separated the two germline ends. The CDR3 runs 18 residues. Per the germline V gene, CDR1 is ENHRY and CDR2 is SYGVKD. CDR3 in DNA: TGTGCCATCAGTGAGGCGAGACGTATGGGTACGGGGACCGGGGAGCTGTTTTTT. Protein product: CAISEARRMGTGTGELFF.

This rearrangement joins TRBV27 to TRBJ2-7; D unclear. The CDR3 covers 15 residues. V dropped 4 bases and J dropped 0 bases, with 13 bases sitting between them. The germline CDR1 and CDR2 sequences are MNHEY and SMNVEV (reference sequence). This CDR3 reads CASSSLGPNSYEQYF. The CDR3 DNA reads as TGTGCCAGCAGTTCTCTTGGGCCTAACTCCTACGAGCAGTACTTC.